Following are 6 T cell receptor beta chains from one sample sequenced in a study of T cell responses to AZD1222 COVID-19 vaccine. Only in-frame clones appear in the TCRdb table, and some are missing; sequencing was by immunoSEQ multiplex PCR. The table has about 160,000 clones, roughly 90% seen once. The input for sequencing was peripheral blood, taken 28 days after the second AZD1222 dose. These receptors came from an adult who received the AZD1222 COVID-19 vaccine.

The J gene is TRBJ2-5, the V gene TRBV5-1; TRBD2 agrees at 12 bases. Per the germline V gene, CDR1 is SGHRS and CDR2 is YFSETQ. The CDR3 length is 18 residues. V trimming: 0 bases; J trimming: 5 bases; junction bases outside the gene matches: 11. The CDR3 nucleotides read TGCGCCAGCAGCTTGGGACTAGCGGGGGCGCCCCTGCTGGAGACCCAGTACTTC. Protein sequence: CASSLGLAGAPLLETQYF.

Here the CDR3 DNA reads TGTGCCAGCTCACCAGTGGCTAGCGGGGGCGGTGAGCAGTTCTTC. It encodes CASSPVASGGGEQFF. This chain links TRBV18 with TRBJ2-1, with TRBD2 identical over 10 bases. J lost 9 bases, V lost 2 bases, and 7 bases had no gene match. CDR1 and CDR2 (germline): KGHSH, LQKENI. The CDR3 runs 15 residues.

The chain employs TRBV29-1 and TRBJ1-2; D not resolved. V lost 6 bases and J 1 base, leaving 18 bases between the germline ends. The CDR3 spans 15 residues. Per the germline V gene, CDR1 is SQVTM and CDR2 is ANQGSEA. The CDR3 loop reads CSVPTSGWGNYGYTF. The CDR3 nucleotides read TGCAGCGTCCCAACGTCGGGGTGGGGTAACTATGGCTACACCTTC. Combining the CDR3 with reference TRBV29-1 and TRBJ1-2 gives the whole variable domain SAVISQKPSRDICQRGTSLTIQCQVDSQVTMMFWYRQQPGQSLTLIATANQGSEATYESGFVIDKFPISRPNLTFSTLTVSNMSPEDSSIYLCSVPTSGWGNYGYTFGSGTRLTVV.

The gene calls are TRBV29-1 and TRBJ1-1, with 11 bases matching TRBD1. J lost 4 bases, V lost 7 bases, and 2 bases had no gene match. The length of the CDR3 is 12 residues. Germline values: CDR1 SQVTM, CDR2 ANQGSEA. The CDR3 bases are TGCAGCGCAGGACAGGGGGCCACTGAAGCTTTCTTT. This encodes CSAGQGATEAFF.

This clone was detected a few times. CDR3 sequence reads: CASLPGPNSPLHF. CDR3 in DNA: TGTGCCAGCCTCCCGGGTCCTAATTCACCCCTCCACTTT. The chain is built from TRBV2 and TRBJ1-6, with D uncertain. Trimming removed 8 bases from V and 6 bases from J, with 11 bases in between. Germline V gene sequence: CDR1 SNHLY, CDR2 FYNNEI. The CDR3 has 13 amino acids.

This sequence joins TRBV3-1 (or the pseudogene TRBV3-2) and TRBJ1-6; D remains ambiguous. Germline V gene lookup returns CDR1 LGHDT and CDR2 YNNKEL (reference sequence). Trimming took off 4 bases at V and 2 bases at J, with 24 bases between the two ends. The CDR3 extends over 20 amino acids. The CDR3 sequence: CASSRDTASRKGTYNSPLHF. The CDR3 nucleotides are TGTGCCAGCAGCCGCGACACGGCGTCTCGTAAAGGGACCTATAATTCACCCCTCCACTTT.